The 24 T cell receptor beta chains in this list originate from one sample, sequenced in a study of tumor-infiltrating lymphocytes in localized non-small cell lung cancer. Generated by immunoSEQ multiplex PCR, the TCRdb table keeps only in-frame clones and is missing some. The data hold some 13,000 clones, with around 74% observed a single time. Sample: uninvolved lung tissue not adjacent to the tumor. The source of these receptors is a human donor with non-small cell lung cancer.

J is TRBJ1-6 and V is TRBV7-2, with D hard to call. From germline, CDR1 is SGHTA and CDR2 FQGNSA. V dropped 5 bases and J dropped 8 bases, with 16 bases sitting between them. The CDR3 consists of 15 residues. DNA for the CDR3: TGTGCCAGCAGCAAAAGGGCCGTATCCTATTCACCCCTCCACTTT. It yields the protein CASSKRAVSYSPLHF.

With regard to this clone: Other DNA sequences from this sample encode an identical CDR3 as well. The J gene is TRBJ1-1, the V gene TRBV29-1; possibly TRBD1 for D (5 bases). This CDR3 is built from 12 residues. The V gene's germline CDR1 is SQVTM and CDR2 ANQGSEA. The V end lost 1 base, the J end lost 4 bases, and 7 bases lay between the germline ends. The CDR3 region is CSVEGGGTEAFF. In DNA, the CDR3 is TGCAGCGTTGAAGGTGGGGGCACTGAAGCTTTCTTT.

This chain uses TRBV27 with TRBJ1-2; D possibly corresponds to TRBD1 (5 bases). In germline, CDR1 is MNHEY, CDR2 SMNVEV (reference sequence). Trimming removed 2 bases from V and 4 bases from J, with 20 bases in between. This CDR3 has 17 residues. The CDR3 DNA sequence: TGTGCCAGCAGTTTAACTCCCGGCCGGGGCCCGAGCTATGGCTACACCTTC. Translation: CASSLTPGRGPSYGYTF.

This CDR3 is CSVAGQGNTGELFF. CDR3 coding DNA: TGCAGCGTAGCAGGACAGGGGAACACCGGGGAGCTGTTTTTT. This chain links TRBV29-1 with TRBJ2-2, with TRBD1 matching 8 bases. The V and J ends lost 6 bases and 1 base, in that order; junction bases with no gene match: 4. The CDR3 extends over 14 amino acids. Germline CDR1 reads SQVTM; CDR2 reads ANQGSEA.

This clone is termed medium-sized. The V gene is TRBV7-6, the J gene TRBJ2-3; 9 bases fit TRBD1. The germline V gene has CDR1 SGHVS and CDR2 FNYEAQ. J lost 5 bases, V lost 1 base, and 4 bases had no gene match. The CDR3 contains 15 residues. CDR3 coding DNA: TGTGCCAGCAGCTTAGATGTGACAGGGGGAGATACGCAGTATTTT. Amino acids: CASSLDVTGGDTQYF.

The V and J genes are TRBV7-2 and TRBJ1-2; D is unclear. This CDR3 is built from 13 residues. The germline V gene has CDR1 SGHTA and CDR2 FQGNSA. The V gene lost 4 bases and the J gene lost 7 bases, with 13 bases spanning the gap. The CDR3 sequence: CASSSDGIGGYTF. Here the CDR3 DNA reads TGTGCCAGCAGCTCTGACGGTATAGGTGGCTACACCTTC.

The gene calls are TRBV19 and TRBJ2-6; D may be TRBD2 (6 bases). This CDR3 region has 15 residues. The V end was cut by 3 bases, the J end by 4 bases, with 10 bases between. Germline CDR1 is LNHDA and CDR2 is SQIVND (reference sequence). This CDR3 is CASSIGGRGANVLTF. The DNA for the CDR3 is TGTGCCAGTAGTATTGGAGGGAGGGGGGCCAACGTCCTGACTTTC.

This chain connects TRBV19 to TRBJ2-7, with unresolved D. CDR1 is LNHDA, CDR2 SQIVND, per germline (reference sequence). V lost 0 bases to trimming and J lost 0 bases, with 9 bases between them. This CDR3 has 15 residues. CDR3: CASSIEDGSSYEQYF. The CDR3 DNA reads TGTGCCAGTAGTATAGAAGACGGATCCTCCTACGAGCAGTACTTC.

The rearrangement uses TRBV14 and TRBJ2-7; D call uncertain. V lost 4 bases, J lost 6 bases, and 10 bases lay in between. The CDR3 totals 12 residues. Germline-derived CDR1 and CDR2 are SGHDN and FVKESK. The CDR3 region has the DNA TGTGCCAGCAGCCCGTGGTCCGGCGAGCAGTACTTC. It encodes CASSPWSGEQYF.

In its sample, this clone was seen once. This chain uses TRBV6-5 with TRBJ1-4; 10 bases align to TRBD1. This CDR3 has 14 amino acids. Germline lookup yields CDR1 MNHEY and CDR2 SVGAGI. V lost 5 bases to trimming and J lost 8 bases; unmatched junction nucleotides: 5. The CDR3, as DNA: TGTGCCAGCAGTGACAGGGGGCTCGAGGAAAAACTGTTTTTT. This translates into CASSDRGLEEKLFF.

The gene calls are TRBV19 and TRBJ1-2, with 10 bases lining up with TRBD1. The CDR3 sequence is 17 residues long. CDR1 and CDR2 (germline): LNHDA, SQIVND (reference sequence). With V trimmed by 3 bases and J by 4 bases, 11 bases remained unmatched. Here the CDR3 reads CASSITGTGVGFYGYTF. The CDR3 nucleotides read TGTGCCAGTAGTATTACCGGGACAGGGGTTGGGTTCTATGGCTACACCTTC. Full variable domain (outside the CDR3, taken from reference TRBV19 and TRBJ1-2): DGGITQSPKYLFRKEGQNVTLSCEQNLNHDAMYWYRQDPGQGLRLIYYSQIVNDFQKGDIAEGYSVSREKKESFPLTVTSAQKNPTAFYLCASSITGTGVGFYGYTFGSGTRLTVV.

The chain uses TRBV27 and TRBJ1-2; D is perhaps TRBD1 (6 bases). CDR3 length equals 14 residues. V lost 1 base, J lost 7 bases, and 13 bases lay in between. Germline V gives CDR1 MNHEY, CDR2 SMNVEV (reference sequence). The CDR3 coding sequence is TGTGCCAGCAGTTTATGGGCAGGGGAAGGTGGCTACACCTTC. Its protein product is CASSLWAGEGGYTF.

The rearrangement links TRBV2 to TRBJ2-7, with unresolved D. CDR3 size: 14 residues. Per the germline V gene, CDR1 is SNHLY and CDR2 is FYNNEI. V was trimmed by 2 bases and J by 6 bases, leaving 14 bases between them. The CDR3 sequence: CASSESIEKGEQYF. CDR3 sequence (DNA): TGTGCCAGCAGTGAAAGCATTGAGAAGGGCGAGCAGTACTTC.

This clone was observed once. This chain uses TRBV2 with TRBJ1-6; D perhaps matches TRBD1 (6 bases). The CDR3 loop spans 11 amino acids. V gave up 9 bases and J gave up 8 bases, with 8 bases separating them. CDR1 is SNHLY and CDR2 is FYNNEI in the germline V gene. DNA for the CDR3: TGTGCCAGGGGGGCAGATTCACCCCTCCACTTT. Translation: CARGADSPLHF.

The chain combines TRBV9 with TRBJ2-2; D unclear. Trimming removed 0 bases at V and 7 bases at J, with 4 bases between. This CDR3 is 12 amino acids long. In germline, CDR1 is SGDLS, CDR2 YYNGEE. The CDR3 DNA is TGTGCCAGCAGCGTAGAAGGCGGGGAGCTGTTTTTT. It encodes CASSVEGGELFF.

This clone was picked up a small number of times. V gene TRBV7-3 combines with J gene TRBJ2-3; 10 nucleotides line up with TRBD2. V lost 4 bases to trimming and J lost 4 bases; unmatched junction nucleotides: 8. Germline lookup yields CDR1 SGHTA and CDR2 FQGTGA. The CDR3 has 16 amino acids. The CDR3 DNA is TGTGCCAGCAGCTCCCTAGCGGGAGAGGAGGCAGATACGCAGTATTTT. The encoded protein is CASSSLAGEEADTQYF.

The chain is built from TRBV27 and TRBJ1-2; 7 bases align to TRBD1. The CDR3 has 13 residues. The germline gives CDR1 MNHEY, CDR2 SMNVEV (reference sequence). Trimming cost V 6 bases and J 4 bases; bases outside gene matches: 5. The CDR3 here is CASSSRDSYGYTF. The CDR3 bases are TGTGCCAGCAGCTCCCGGGACAGCTATGGCTACACCTTC.

CDR3 protein: CASSYSGQETQYF. The CDR3 bases are TGTGCCAGCAGTTACTCGGGGCAAGAGACCCAGTACTTC. The rearrangement uses TRBV6-5 and TRBJ2-5; D remains ambiguous. Germline V gene data show CDR1 as MNHEY and CDR2 as SVGAGI. The CDR3 consists of 13 residues. The V end was cut by 0 bases, the J end by 2 bases, with 4 bases between.

The chain's CDR3 is CASRQGGSNNEQFF. The CDR3 nucleotides read TGTGCCAGTAGGCAGGGCGGGAGTAACAATGAGCAGTTCTTC. The chain has TRBV19 and TRBJ2-1; 7 positions match TRBD2. The CDR3 covers 14 residues. Per germline, CDR1 LNHDA and CDR2 SQIVND (reference sequence). The V and J ends lost 6 bases and 5 bases, in that order; junction bases with no gene match: 7.

V and J are TRBV28 and TRBJ2-1, with 7 bases that match TRBD2. This CDR3 comprises 14 residues. CDR1 MDHEN and CDR2 SYDVKM come from the germline V gene. The trim removed 2 bases at V and 7 bases at J, leaving 5 bases unmatched. The CDR3 reads CASSLGSGINEQFF. CDR3 coding DNA: TGTGCCAGCAGTTTAGGGAGCGGGATAAATGAGCAGTTCTTC. Full variable domain (rest looked up from reference TRBV28 and TRBJ2-1): DVKVTQSSRYLVKRTGEKVFLECVQDMDHENMFWYRQDPGLGLRLIYFSYDVKMKEKGDIPEGYSVSREKKERFSLILESASTNQTSMYLCASSLGSGINEQFFGPGTRLTVL.

V and J are TRBV6-5 and TRBJ2-3, with D tentatively TRBD1 or TRBD2 (5 bases each). Germline values: CDR1 MNHEY, CDR2 SVGAGI. V was cut by 10 bases and J by 2 bases, with 16 bases left in between. CDR3 length: 14 amino acids. As DNA, the CDR3 is TGTGCCACCGGGGCGAAGCGAAACACAGATACGCAGTATTTT. This translates into CATGAKRNTDTQYF.

V usage is TRBV20-1 and J usage is TRBJ2-5; D call uncertain. The germline gives CDR1 DFQATT, CDR2 SNEGSKA (reference sequence). The CDR3 loop spans 10 amino acids. The germline V and J ends were trimmed by 1 base and 5 bases, with 2 bases remaining between them. CDR3 DNA: TGCAGTGCTAGAGTGGAGACCCAGTACTTC. Its protein product is CSARVETQYF.

CDR3 DNA sequence: TGCGCCAGCAGCTGGAATCAGGGAGCAACTAATGAAAAACTGTTTTTT. As protein: CASSWNQGATNEKLFF. J is TRBJ1-4 and V is TRBV5-1; maybe TRBD1 (5 bases). The V end was cut by 3 bases, the J end by 0 bases, with 12 bases between. The V gene's germline CDR1 is SGHRS and CDR2 YFSETQ. This CDR3 region has 16 residues.

The V gene is TRBV2, the J gene TRBJ1-2; 7 bases are a match to TRBD1. Per the germline V gene, CDR1 is SNHLY and CDR2 is FYNNEI. The CDR3 loop spans 14 amino acids. Trimming cost V 9 bases and J 0 bases; bases outside gene matches: 7. CDR3 DNA: TGTGCCAGTCCCCGGGACAGAACTAACTATGGCTACACCTTC. Amino acids: CASPRDRTNYGYTF.